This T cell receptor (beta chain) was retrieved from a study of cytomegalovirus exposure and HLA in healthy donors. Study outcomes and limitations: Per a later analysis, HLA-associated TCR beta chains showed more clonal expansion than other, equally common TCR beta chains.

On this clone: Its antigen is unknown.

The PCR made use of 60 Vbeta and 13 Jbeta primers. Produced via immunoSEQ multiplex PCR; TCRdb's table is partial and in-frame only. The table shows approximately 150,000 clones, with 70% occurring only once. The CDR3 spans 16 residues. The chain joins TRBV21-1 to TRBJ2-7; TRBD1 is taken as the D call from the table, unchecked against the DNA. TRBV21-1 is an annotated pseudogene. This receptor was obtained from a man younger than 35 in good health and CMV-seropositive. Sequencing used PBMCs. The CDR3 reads CASSTRKRQTKVEQYV. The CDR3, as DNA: TGTGCCAGCAGCACACGCAAGAGACAGACGAAGGTTGAGCAGTACGTC.